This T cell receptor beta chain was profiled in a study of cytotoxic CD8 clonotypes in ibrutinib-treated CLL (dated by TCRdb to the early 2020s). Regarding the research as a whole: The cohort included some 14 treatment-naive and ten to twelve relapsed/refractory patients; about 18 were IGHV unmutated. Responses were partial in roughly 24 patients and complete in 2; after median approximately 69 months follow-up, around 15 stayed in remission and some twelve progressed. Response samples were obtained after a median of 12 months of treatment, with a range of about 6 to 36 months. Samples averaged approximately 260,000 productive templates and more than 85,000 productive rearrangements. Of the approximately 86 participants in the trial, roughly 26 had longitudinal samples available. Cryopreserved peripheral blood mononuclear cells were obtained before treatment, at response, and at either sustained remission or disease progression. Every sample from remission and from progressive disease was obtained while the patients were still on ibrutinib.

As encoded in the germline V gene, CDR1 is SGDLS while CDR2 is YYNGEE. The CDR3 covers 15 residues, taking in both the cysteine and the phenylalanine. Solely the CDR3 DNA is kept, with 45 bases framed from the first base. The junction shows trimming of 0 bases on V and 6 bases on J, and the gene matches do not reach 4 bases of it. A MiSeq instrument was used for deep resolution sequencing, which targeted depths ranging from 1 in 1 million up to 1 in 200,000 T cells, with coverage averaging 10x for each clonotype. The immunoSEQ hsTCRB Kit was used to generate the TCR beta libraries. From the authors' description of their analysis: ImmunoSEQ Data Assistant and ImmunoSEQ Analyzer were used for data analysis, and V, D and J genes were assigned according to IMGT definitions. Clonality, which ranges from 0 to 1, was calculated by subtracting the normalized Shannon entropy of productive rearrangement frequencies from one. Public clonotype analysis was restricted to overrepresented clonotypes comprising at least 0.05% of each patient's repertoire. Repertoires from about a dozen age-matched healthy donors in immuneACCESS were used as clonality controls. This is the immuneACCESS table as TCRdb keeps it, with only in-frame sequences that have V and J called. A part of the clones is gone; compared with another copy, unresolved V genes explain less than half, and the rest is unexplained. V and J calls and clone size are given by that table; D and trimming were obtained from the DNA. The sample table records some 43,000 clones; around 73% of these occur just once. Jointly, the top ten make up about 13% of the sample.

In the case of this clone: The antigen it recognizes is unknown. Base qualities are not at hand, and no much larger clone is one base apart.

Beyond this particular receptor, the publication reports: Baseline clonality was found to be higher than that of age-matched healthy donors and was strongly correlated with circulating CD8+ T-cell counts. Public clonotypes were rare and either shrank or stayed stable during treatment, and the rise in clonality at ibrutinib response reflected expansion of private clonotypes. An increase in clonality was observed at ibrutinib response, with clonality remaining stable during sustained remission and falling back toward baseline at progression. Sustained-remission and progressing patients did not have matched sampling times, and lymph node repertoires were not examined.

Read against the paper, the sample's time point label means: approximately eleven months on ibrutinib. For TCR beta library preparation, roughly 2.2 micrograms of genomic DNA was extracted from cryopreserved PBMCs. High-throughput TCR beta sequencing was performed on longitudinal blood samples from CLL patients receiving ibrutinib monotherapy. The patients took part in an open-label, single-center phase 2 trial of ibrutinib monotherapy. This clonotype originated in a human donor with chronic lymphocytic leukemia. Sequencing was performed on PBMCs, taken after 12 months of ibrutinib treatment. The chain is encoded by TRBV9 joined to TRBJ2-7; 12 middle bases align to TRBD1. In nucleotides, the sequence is TGTGCCAGCAGCGTAGAGGGGACAGGGGGCTCCGAGCAGTACTTC. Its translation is CASSVEGTGGSEQYF.